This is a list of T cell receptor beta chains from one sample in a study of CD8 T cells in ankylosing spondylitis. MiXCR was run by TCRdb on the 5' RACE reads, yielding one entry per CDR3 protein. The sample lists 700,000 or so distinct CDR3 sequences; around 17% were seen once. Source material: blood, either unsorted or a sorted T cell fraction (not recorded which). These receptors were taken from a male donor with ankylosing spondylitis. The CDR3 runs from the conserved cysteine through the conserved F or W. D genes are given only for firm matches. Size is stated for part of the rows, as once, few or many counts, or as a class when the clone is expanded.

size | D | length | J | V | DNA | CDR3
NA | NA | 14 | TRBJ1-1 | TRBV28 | TGTGCCAGCAGTTTGTCTTTGGGCGTGTCTGAAGCTTTCTTT | CASSLSLGVSEAFF
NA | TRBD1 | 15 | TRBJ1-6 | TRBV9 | TGTGCCAGCAGCGTACTTGGGGACAGGGGTTCACCCCTCCACTTT | CASSVLGDRGSPLHF
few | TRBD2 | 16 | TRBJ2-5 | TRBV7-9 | TGTGCCAGCAGCGAAGGACTAGCGGGGGGCCAAGAGACCCAGTACTTC | CASSEGLAGGQETQYF
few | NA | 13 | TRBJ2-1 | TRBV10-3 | TGTGCCATCAGTGAGTCCCGGGTCGATGAGCAGTTCTTC | CAISESRVDEQFF
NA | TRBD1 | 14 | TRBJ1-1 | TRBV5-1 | TGCGCCAGCAGCGCGGGACAGCGGGACGCTGAAGCTTTCTTT | CASSAGQRDAEAFF
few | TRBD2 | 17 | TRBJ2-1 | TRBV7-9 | TGTGCCAGCAGCTTCGGACTAGCGGGGGCCGGGGGGGATGAGCAGTTCTTC | CASSFGLAGAGGDEQFF
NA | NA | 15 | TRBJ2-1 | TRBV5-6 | TGTGCCAGCAGCGATGGGGACATGCCCTACAATGAGCAGTTCTTC | CASSDGDMPYNEQFF
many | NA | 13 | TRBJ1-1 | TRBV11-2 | TGTGCCAGCAGCCCCACGGGAGGGGGAGTTGAATTCTTT | CASSPTGGGVEFF
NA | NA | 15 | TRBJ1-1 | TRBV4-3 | TGCGCCAGCAGCCAAGGGAGCAAAGGGAACACTGAAGCTTTCTTT | CASSQGSKGNTEAFF
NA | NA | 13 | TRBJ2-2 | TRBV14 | TGTGCCAGCAGCCAAGTCGGGGCCGGGGAGCTGTTTTTT | CASSQVGAGELFF
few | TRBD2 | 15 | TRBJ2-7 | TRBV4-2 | TGTGCCAGCAGCCAAGATCTACTAGCGGGAGAATCACAGTACTTC | CASSQDLLAGESQYF
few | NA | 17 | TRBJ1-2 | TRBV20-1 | TGCAGTGCTAGAGATCGGCCAATGTTGGTAGGAAACTATGGCTACACCTTC | CSARDRPMLVGNYGYTF
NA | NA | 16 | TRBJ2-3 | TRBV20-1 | TGCAGTGCTACCACACAAGGACGTAAAACCGCGGATACGCAGTATTTT | CSATTQGRKTADTQYF
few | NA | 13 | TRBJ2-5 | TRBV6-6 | TGTGCCAGTAAGCGTGACAGTCAAGAGACCCAGTACTTC | CASKRDSQETQYF
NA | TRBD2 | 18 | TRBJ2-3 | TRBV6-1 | TGTGCCAGCAGGTCGGGGCTAGCGGGGGGATGGGGCACAGATACGCAGTATTTT | CASRSGLAGGWGTDTQYF
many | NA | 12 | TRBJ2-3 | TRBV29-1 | TGCAGCGTTGACATAGACTTAGATACGCAGTATTTT | CSVDIDLDTQYF
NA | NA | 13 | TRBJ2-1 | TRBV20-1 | TGCAGTGCTAGAGAGTCCAACTACAATGAGCAGTTCTTC | CSARESNYNEQFF
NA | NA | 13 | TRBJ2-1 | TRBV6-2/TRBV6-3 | TGTGCCAGCAGCCACGGAAAGGGTTATGAGCAGTTCTTC | CASSHGKGYEQFF
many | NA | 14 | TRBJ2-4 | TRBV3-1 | TGTGCCAGCAGCCTCGGGGAAGCCAAAAACATTCAGTACTTC | CASSLGEAKNIQYF
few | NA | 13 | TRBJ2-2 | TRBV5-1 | TGCGCCAGCAGCGTCGGCTGGACCGGGGAGCTGTTTTTT | CASSVGWTGELFF
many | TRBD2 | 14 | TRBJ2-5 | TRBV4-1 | TGCGCCAGCAGCCTCCTAGCGGGAGAAGAGACCCAGTACTTC | CASSLLAGEETQYF
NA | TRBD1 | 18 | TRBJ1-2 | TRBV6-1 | TGTGCCAGCAGTCGCCTCCCGGGACAGGGAGTGGGAGACTATGGCTACACCTTC | CASSRLPGQGVGDYGYTF
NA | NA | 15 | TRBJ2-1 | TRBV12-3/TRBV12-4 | TGTGCCAGTACCCCGCTCGGCGTTTCCGACAATGAGCAGTTCTTC | CASTPLGVSDNEQFF
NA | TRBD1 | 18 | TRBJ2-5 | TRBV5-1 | TGCGCCAGCAGCCCGGGAATTTCTCGACAGGGGGCGGGAGAGACCCAGTACTTC | CASSPGISRQGAGETQYF
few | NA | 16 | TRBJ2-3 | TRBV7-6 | TGTGCCAGCAGCTTAGGATCAGGGGCGAACACAGATACGCAGTATTTT | CASSLGSGANTDTQYF
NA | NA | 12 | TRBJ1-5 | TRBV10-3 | TGTGCCATCAGTGGGAATCTGGTACCCCAGCATTTT | CAISGNLVPQHF
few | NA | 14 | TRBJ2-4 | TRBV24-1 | TGTGCCACCAGTGATCCGGGGGCGTTAAACATTCAGTACTTC | CATSDPGALNIQYF
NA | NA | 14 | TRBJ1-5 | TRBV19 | TGTGCCAGTAGTTCGTGGGACGGGTATCAGCCCCAGCATTTT | CASSSWDGYQPQHF
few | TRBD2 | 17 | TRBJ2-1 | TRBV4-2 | TGTGCCAGCAGCCAAGAGGAAGGGCTAGCGGGATTCGATGAGCAGTTCTTC | CASSQEEGLAGFDEQFF
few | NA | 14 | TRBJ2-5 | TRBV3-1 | TGTGCCAGCAGCCAAAGGAGGCAGGGGGAGACCCAGTACTTC | CASSQRRQGETQYF
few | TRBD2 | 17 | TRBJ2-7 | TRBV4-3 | TGCGCCAGCAGCCAAACGAGAGTAGGACTAGCGGGCGACGAGCAGTACTTC | CASSQTRVGLAGDEQYF
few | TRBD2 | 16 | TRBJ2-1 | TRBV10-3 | TGTGCCATCAGTGGCGGGGGGACTAGCGGATACAATGAGCAGTTCTTC | CAISGGGTSGYNEQFF
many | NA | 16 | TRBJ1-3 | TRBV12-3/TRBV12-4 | TGTGCCAGCAGTTTACGGTCATCCCCTGGTGGAAACACCATATATTTT | CASSLRSSPGGNTIYF
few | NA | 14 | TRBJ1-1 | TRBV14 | TGTGCCAGCAGTCCTATTTCCGAGAACACTGAAGCTTTCTTT | CASSPISENTEAFF
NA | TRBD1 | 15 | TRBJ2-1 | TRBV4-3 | TGCGCCAGCAGCCAAGACTCCGGGACAGGGGATGAGCAGTTCTTC | CASSQDSGTGDEQFF
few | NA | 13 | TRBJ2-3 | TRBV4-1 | TGCGCCAGCAGCCAAGTGTTCTCAGATACGCAGTATTTT | CASSQVFSDTQYF
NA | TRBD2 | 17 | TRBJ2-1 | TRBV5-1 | TGCGCCAGCAGCCCCGGGACTAGCGGGCCAAATTACAATGAGCAGTTCTTC | CASSPGTSGPNYNEQFF
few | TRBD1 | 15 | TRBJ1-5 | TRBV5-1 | TGCGCCAGCAGCTTGGGGACAGGGGGGAGGCAGCCCCAGCATTTT | CASSLGTGGRQPQHF
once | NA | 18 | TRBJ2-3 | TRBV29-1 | TGCAGCGTTGACGGGGTAGGGCCTGGGGCCGCTAGCACAGATACGCAGTATTTT | CSVDGVGPGAASTDTQYF
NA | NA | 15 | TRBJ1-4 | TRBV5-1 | TGCGCCAGCAGCGGATCCGGGACTCCTAATGAAAAACTGTTTTTT | CASSGSGTPNEKLFF
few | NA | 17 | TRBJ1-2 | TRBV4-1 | TGCGCCAGCAGCCTGTCCTCCGGGACGGTGAAATCGAAAGGCTACACCTTC | CASSLSSGTVKSKGYTF
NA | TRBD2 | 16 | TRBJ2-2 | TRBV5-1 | TGCGCCAGCAGCGATGGGGGTCTAGCGGGCGCCGGGGAGCTGTTTTTT | CASSDGGLAGAGELFF
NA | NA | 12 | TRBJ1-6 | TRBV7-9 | TGTGCCAGCAGCTTAGCTGGTAGACCCCTCCACTTT | CASSLAGRPLHF
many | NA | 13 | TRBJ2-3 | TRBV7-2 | TGTGCCAGCAGCTTAGTACGGTCAGATACGCAGTATTTT | CASSLVRSDTQYF
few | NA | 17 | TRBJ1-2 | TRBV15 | TGTGCCACCAGCAGGAAATTAATGACCGGACAGAACTATGGCTACACCTTC | CATSRKLMTGQNYGYTF
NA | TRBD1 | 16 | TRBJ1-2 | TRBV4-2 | TGTGCCAGCAGCCAAGAATTGGGACAGTTATTACATGGCTACACCTTC | CASSQELGQLLHGYTF
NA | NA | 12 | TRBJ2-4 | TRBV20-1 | TGCAGTGCGCCGGACGGTGGTAACATTCAGTACTTC | CSAPDGGNIQYF
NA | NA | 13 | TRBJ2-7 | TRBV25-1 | TGTGCCAGCAGTGAGCCGGCAGGCTACGAGCAGTACTTC | CASSEPAGYEQYF
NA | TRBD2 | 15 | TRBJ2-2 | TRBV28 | TGTGCCAGCGGATCGTTAGCGGGGTTCACCGGGGAGCTGTTTTTT | CASGSLAGFTGELFF
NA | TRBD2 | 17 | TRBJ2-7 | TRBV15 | TGTGCCACCAGCAGAGATGGGGCTAGCGGGAGCAACTACGAGCAGTACTTC | CATSRDGASGSNYEQYF
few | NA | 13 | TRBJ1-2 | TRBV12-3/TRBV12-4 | TGTGCCAGTGGGGACATGGCAACTTATGGCTACACCTTC | CASGDMATYGYTF
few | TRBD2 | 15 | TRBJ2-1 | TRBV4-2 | TGTGCCAGCACCGGGGGAGCGGGAGATCCCAATGAGCAGTTCTTC | CASTGGAGDPNEQFF
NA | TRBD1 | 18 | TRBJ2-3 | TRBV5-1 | TGCGCCAGCAGTTCTTCCCCCCCGGGACAGGGGGGCACAGATACGCAGTATTTT | CASSSSPPGQGGTDTQYF